Included here is one T cell receptor (beta chain) sequence, with context. The data stem from a study of blood T cell repertoires in COVID-19. The wider study: The origin of the acute and convalescent COVID-19 samples was the United States, Italy and Spain.

Assay: immunoSEQ multiplex PCR; the TCRdb copy retains only in-frame clones and omits some. The sample includes about 200,000 clones, roughly 90% seen only once; the top ten take roughly 2.3%. Unmatched junction bases numbered 6, after V lost 4 bases and J lost 10 bases. The CDR3 runs to 15 residues. Per germline, CDR1 LGHDT and CDR2 YNNKEL (reference sequence). V and J are TRBV3-1 (or the pseudogene TRBV3-2) and TRBJ2-3; 15 nucleotides align to TRBD2. Sequencing input: peripheral blood. This receptor was taken from a man aged 25 to 40 who had recovered from COVID-19. The CDR3 coding sequence is TGTGCCAGCAGCCCGGGACTAGCGGGGGGTACTGCGCAGTATTTT. Translation: CASSPGLAGGTAQYF.